This TCR beta chain was retrieved from a study of T cells in Graves' hyperthyroidism and ophthalmopathy. Study conclusions and caveats: Among thyroid clonotypes expanded above 0.001, most also appeared in blood.

Regions amplified from RNA transcripts were the TCR beta CDR3 regions. Primed by the HTBI set, a first-round RT-PCR was run on the TCR CDR3. TCRdb passed the multiplex PCR reads through MiXCR, listing each CDR3 protein once. This sample has 700,000 to 950,000 distinct CDR3 sequences, with about a third found just once. A remark on this clonotype: Its matching antigen is unknown.

Germline assignment: CDR1 SGHRS and CDR2 YFSETQ. There are 17 residues in the CDR3. The V gene lost 0 bases and the J gene lost 5 bases, with 20 bases spanning the gap. Over 18 months, lack of ophthalmopathy progression marked Graves' hyperthyroidism as stable. Lactation, pregnancy, other autoimmune disease or uncontrolled infection excluded patients. Sequencing was performed on blood. This receptor was identified in a woman in her forties with Graves' hyperthyroidism. The rearrangement links TRBV5-1 to TRBJ1-2; a possible D gene is TRBD1 (6 bases). The CDR3, as DNA: TGCGCCAGCAGCTTGGCCTCTCTAGAGGGGGTCGGTTATGGCTACACCTTC. It translates to CASSLASLEGVGYGYTF.